This T cell receptor (beta chain) was identified in a study of control samples from healthy donors and cancer patients. The data were produced by immunoSEQ multiplex PCR, yet TCRdb's version contains in-frame clones alone and is incomplete. Of 120,000 or so clones in the sample, around 86% were seen once. The length of the CDR3 is 13 residues. V shed 5 bases, J shed 6 bases, and the junction held 1 base outside the gene matches. Germline loops: CDR1 LNHDA, CDR2 SQIVND (reference sequence). The chain is built from TRBV19 and TRBJ1-6; 7 bases align to TRBD1. The receptor was isolated from a man aged 35-49 years in good health. The sample was blood. CDR3 protein: CASSDRANSPLHF. The CDR3 DNA sequence: TGTGCCAGTAGTGACAGGGCTAATTCACCCCTCCACTTT.